The sequence of this T cell receptor (beta chain) was determined in a study of control samples from healthy donors and cancer patients. CDR1 SGHVS and CDR2 FQNEAQ come from the germline V gene. The V end was cut by 4 bases, the J end by 1 base, with 16 bases between. There are 16 residues in the CDR3. The protocol was immunoSEQ multiplex PCR, while the TCRdb copy is restricted to in-frame clones and leaves out a portion. Among roughly 450,000 clones listed, around 90% were seen once. The sequenced sample consisted of PBMCs. V and J are TRBV7-8 and TRBJ2-5; D is possibly TRBD1 (6 bases). The clonotype originates from a man between 35 and 55 years old with head and neck cancer. The CDR3 loop reads CASSSDRMGAQETQYF. The DNA of the CDR3 is TGTGCCAGCAGCTCTGACAGGATGGGGGCCCAAGAGACCCAGTACTTC.